Presented here are 21 T cell receptor beta chains from one specimen sequenced in a study of radiotherapy plus CTLA-4 blockade in lung cancer (dated by TCRdb to about 2018). The library was prepared using the immunoSEQ multiplex PCR assay. Imported from immuneACCESS, the table was reduced by TCRdb to in-frame sequences with V and J called. These copies leave out some clones; in studies compared against another copy, an unresolved V gene accounts for under half, and the cause of the remainder is not known. The sample table holds 83,000 or so clones, of which roughly 87% were seen once. The ten most abundant clones make up 0.75% to 0.95% of the sample. The sequencing here drew on peripheral blood, taken from a patient treated with radiotherapy plus ipilimumab. These receptors were taken from a human donor with non-small cell lung cancer who had stable disease on radiotherapy plus ipilimumab.

The table lists this clone with a count of one. CDR3 residues: CASSLGTGGQETQYF. As DNA, the CDR3 is TGTGCCAGCAGCTTGGGGACAGGGGGCCAAGAGACCCAGTACTTC. The chain joins TRBV5-4 to TRBJ2-5; 10 bases are shared with TRBD1. The CDR3 contains 15 residues. Germline V CDR1 and CDR2: SGHNT, YYREEE (reference sequence). V dropped 0 bases and J dropped 1; count of bases not matched to a gene: 0.

This clone has a handful of counts. CDR3 region: CASDPQPNSGNTIYF. CDR3 DNA: TGTGCCAGTGACCCCCAGCCGAACTCTGGAAACACCATATATTTT. The chain couples TRBV19 to TRBJ1-3; no definite D call. The CDR3 length is 15 residues. Between the trimmed V and J ends, which lost 8 bases and 0 bases, there was a span of 14 bases. Per the germline V gene, CDR1 is LNHDA and CDR2 is SQIVND (reference sequence).

The chain employs TRBV30 and TRBJ2-3; unclear D gene. CDR1 GTSNPN and CDR2 SVGIG come from the germline V gene (reference sequence). Trimming pared 3 bases from V and 0 bases from J, leaving 10 bases between. CDR3 length: 14 residues. Here the CDR3 reads CAWRPKSSTDTQYF. Here the CDR3 DNA reads TGTGCCTGGAGACCAAAAAGTAGCACAGATACGCAGTATTTT.

This rearrangement joins TRBV2 to TRBJ2-1; TRBD2 matches 7 bases. The trim removed 3 bases at V and 0 bases at J, leaving 2 bases unmatched. Germline CDR1 and CDR2: SNHLY and FYNNEI. CDR3 size: 15 residues. The CDR3 nucleotides are TGTGCCAGCAGTGAGAGCGGGATCTCCTACAATGAGCAGTTCTTC. Translating gives CASSESGISYNEQFF.

The genes are TRBV7-9 and TRBJ2-3; 11 bases align to TRBD2. Germline V gene data show CDR1 as SEHNR and CDR2 as FQNEAQ (reference sequence). Losses at the gene ends were 0 bases for V and 1 base for J; bases not matched to a gene: 3. This CDR3 region has 17 residues. The CDR3 sequence is CASSLALAGGRTDTQYF. The CDR3 nucleotides read TGTGCCAGCAGCTTAGCGCTAGCGGGGGGCCGCACAGATACGCAGTATTTT.

This clone was counted a few times. The V call is TRBV5-3, the J call TRBJ1-4; TRBD1 is a possible D gene (6 bases). TRBV5-3 is reported as an ORF; its role is uncertain. V lost 5 bases and J lost 11, with 16 bases in between. The CDR3 length is 13 residues. The CDR3 bases are TGTGCCAGAAGGAGGGACAAGGACGTCAAACTGTTTTTT. Its protein is CARRRDKDVKLFF.

This clone has more than one count but fewer than ten. The J gene is TRBJ2-3, the V gene TRBV6-4; 8 nucleotides align to TRBD2. Germline trimming cut 5 bases from V and 4 bases from J; bases unmatched to any gene: 8. There are 15 residues in the CDR3. The germline CDR1 and CDR2 sequences are MRHNA and SNTAGT. CDR3 sequence (DNA): TGTGCCAGCAGTCGGGCGGGAGGAGAGGCAGATACGCAGTATTTT. Translation gives CASSRAGGEADTQYF.

The chain joins TRBV5-6 to TRBJ1-1; no firm D call. Looked up from germline, CDR1 is SGHDT and CDR2 is YYEEEE. The V gene lost 4 bases and the J gene lost 1 base, with 8 bases spanning the gap. CDR3 length: 13 residues. The CDR3 here is CASSPEGNTEAFF. Written as DNA, the CDR3 is TGTGCCAGCAGCCCGGAGGGGAACACTGAAGCTTTCTTT.

The rearrangement links TRBV14 to TRBJ2-1; no clear D gene. CDR1 SGHDN and CDR2 FVKESK come from the germline V gene. CDR3 length: 14 residues. V was cut by 0 bases and J by 10 bases, with 13 bases left in between. CDR3 bases: TGTGCCAGCAGCCAAGATAGAGGAGCCGCCGAGCAGTTCTTC. Translation: CASSQDRGAAEQFF.

The V call is TRBV5-1, the J call TRBJ2-1; 9 positions agree with TRBD2. This CDR3 is built from 15 residues. The junction had 8 bases not matched to a gene; V was cut back by 4 bases and J by 6 bases. Germline V gene lookup returns CDR1 SGHRS and CDR2 YFSETQ. CDR3 protein: CASSPGLAESNEQFF. The CDR3, as DNA: TGCGCCAGCAGCCCGGGACTAGCAGAGAGCAATGAGCAGTTCTTC.

This rearrangement joins TRBV30 to TRBJ2-7; either TRBD1 or TRBD2 may supply D (6 bases each). The CDR3 is made up of 12 amino acids. V lost 5 bases and J lost 5, with 13 bases in between. CDR1 and CDR2 (germline): GTSNPN, SVGIG (reference sequence). The CDR3 sequence: CAWEGEVNEQYF. DNA for the CDR3: TGTGCCTGGGAGGGGGAGGTTAACGAGCAGTACTTC. Looking up the rest from reference TRBV30 and TRBJ2-7 gives the full variable domain: SQTIHQWPATLVQPVGSPLSLECTVEGTSNPNLYWYRQAAGRGLQLLFYSVGIGQISSEVPQNLSASRPQDRQFILSSKKLLLSDSGFYLCAWEGEVNEQYFGPGTRLTVT.

This sequence joins TRBV30 and TRBJ1-3, with D unclear. V lost 1 base and J 0 bases, leaving 10 bases between the germline ends. The CDR3 totals 15 residues. In germline, CDR1 is GTSNPN, CDR2 SVGIG (reference sequence). The CDR3 bases are TGTGCCTGGAGTGCGGACCGGGACTCTGGAAACACCATATATTTT. This codes for CAWSADRDSGNTIYF.

The chain links TRBV29-1 to TRBJ1-1, with D perhaps TRBD1 (5 bases). Per germline, CDR1 SQVTM and CDR2 ANQGSEA. This CDR3 is 12 amino acids long. Trimming cost V 4 bases and J 7 bases, with 13 bases left between them. CDR3 residues: CSVVTGTDEAFF. The CDR3 nucleotides are TGCAGCGTTGTAACCGGGACGGATGAAGCTTTCTTT.

This clone has only a few counts. The chain combines TRBV5-4 with TRBJ1-4; tentatively, D is TRBD1 (5 bases). The CDR3 runs to 14 residues. Between the trimmed V and J ends, which lost 0 bases and 4 bases, there was a span of 7 bases. Germline V gives CDR1 SGHNT, CDR2 YYREEE (reference sequence). The CDR3 loop reads CASSLGGDNEKLFF. CDR3 nucleotide sequence: TGTGCCAGCAGCTTGGGGGGGGATAATGAAAAACTGTTTTTT. The variable domain in full, with the rest retrieved from reference TRBV5-4 and TRBJ1-4, is ETGVTQSPTHLIKTRGQQVTLRCSSQSGHNTVSWYQQALGQGPQFIFQYYREEENGRGNFPPRFSGLQFPNYSSELNVNALELDDSALYLCASSLGGDNEKLFFGSGTQLSVL.

This clone was recorded a few times. This chain uses TRBV11-2 with TRBJ1-6; 7 nucleotides line up with TRBD1. CDR3 length: 14 residues. With V trimmed by 3 bases and J by 7 bases, 3 bases remained unmatched. The germline V gene has CDR1 SGHAT and CDR2 FQNNGV. CDR3 in DNA: TGTGCCAGCAGCTTCCGGGACAGCAATTCACCCCTCCACTTT. It yields the protein CASSFRDSNSPLHF.

The J gene is TRBJ2-7, the V gene TRBV25-1; no reliable D call. Germline CDR1 and CDR2: MGHDK and SYGVNS. Trimming cost V 2 bases and J 5 bases, with 7 bases left between them. The CDR3 runs 12 residues. The CDR3 DNA follows: TGTGCCAGCAGTGAAGAAGGGCACGAGCAGTACTTC. It specifies CASSEEGHEQYF.

The chain is built from TRBV9 and TRBJ2-7; possible D gene TRBD1, 6 bases. Per germline, CDR1 SGDLS and CDR2 YYNGEE. The CDR3 extends over 15 amino acids. V gave up 3 bases and J gave up 0 bases, with 13 bases separating them. The CDR3 is CASSAGTRSSYEQYF. The CDR3 DNA is TGTGCCAGCAGCGCCGGGACAAGGAGCTCCTACGAGCAGTACTTC.

This clone came up a few times. The V gene is TRBV28, the J gene TRBJ2-4; D is unclear. Germline V gene sequence: CDR1 MDHEN, CDR2 SYDVKM. The CDR3 is made up of 11 amino acids. V lost 10 bases to trimming and J lost 8 bases, with 12 bases between them. The CDR3 loop reads CATRGVDIQYF. The CDR3 nucleotides are TGTGCCACCAGAGGAGTGGACATTCAGTACTTC.

This chain links TRBV30 with TRBJ2-3, with no clear D. V lost 0 bases, J lost 4 bases, and 14 bases lay in between. CDR1 is GTSNPN, CDR2 SVGIG, per germline (reference sequence). The CDR3 extends over 15 amino acids. The CDR3 spells CAWSVWASLADTQYF. CDR3 DNA sequence: TGTGCCTGGAGTGTATGGGCTTCATTGGCAGATACGCAGTATTTT.

DNA of the CDR3: TGTGCCAGCAGTTACTCGTCGGGTGAGCAGTACTTC. Its protein is CASSYSSGEQYF. The chain carries TRBV6-5 and TRBJ2-7; D is unresolved. Germline lookup yields CDR1 MNHEY and CDR2 SVGAGI. Trimming took 0 bases from V and 7 from J, leaving 7 bases between them. The CDR3 spans 12 residues.

J is TRBJ2-3 and V is TRBV19; D may be TRBD2 (5 bases). This CDR3 has 13 residues. With 3 bases removed from V and 4 bases from J, the gap between germline ends came to 8 bases. The germline gives CDR1 LNHDA, CDR2 SQIVND (reference sequence). CDR3 sequence reads: CASSIEGSDTQYF. For the CDR3, the DNA is TGTGCCAGTAGTATTGAGGGCTCAGATACGCAGTATTTT.